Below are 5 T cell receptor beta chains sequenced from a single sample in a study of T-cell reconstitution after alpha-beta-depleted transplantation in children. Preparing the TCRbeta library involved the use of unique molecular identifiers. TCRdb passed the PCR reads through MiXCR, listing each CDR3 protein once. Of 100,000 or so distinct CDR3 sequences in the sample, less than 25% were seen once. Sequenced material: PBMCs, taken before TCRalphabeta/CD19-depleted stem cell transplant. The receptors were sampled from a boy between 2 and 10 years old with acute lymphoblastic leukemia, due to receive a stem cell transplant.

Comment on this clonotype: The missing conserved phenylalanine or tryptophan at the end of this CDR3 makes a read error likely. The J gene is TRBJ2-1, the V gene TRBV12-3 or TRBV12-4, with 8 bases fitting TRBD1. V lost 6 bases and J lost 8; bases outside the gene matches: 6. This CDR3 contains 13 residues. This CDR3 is CASSRDRIDEQFS. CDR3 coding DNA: TGTGCCAGCAGCCGGGACAGGATAGATGAGCAGTTCTCC.

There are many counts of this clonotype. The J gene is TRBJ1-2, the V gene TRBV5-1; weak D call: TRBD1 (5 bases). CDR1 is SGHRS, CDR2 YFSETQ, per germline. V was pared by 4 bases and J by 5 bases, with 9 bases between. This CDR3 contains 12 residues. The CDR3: CASSKEGYGYTF. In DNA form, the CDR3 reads TGCGCCAGCAGCAAGGAGGGGTATGGCTACACCTTC. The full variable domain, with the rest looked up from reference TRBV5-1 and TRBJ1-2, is KAGVTQTPRYLIKTRGQQVTLSCSPISGHRSVSWYQQTPGQGLQFLFEYFSETQRNKGNFPGRFSGRQFSNSRSEMNVSTLELGDSALYLCASSKEGYGYTFGSGTRLTVV.

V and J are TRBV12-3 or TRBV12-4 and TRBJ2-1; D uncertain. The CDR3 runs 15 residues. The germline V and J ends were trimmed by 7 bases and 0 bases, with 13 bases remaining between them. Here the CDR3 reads CASNPLSSSYNEQFF. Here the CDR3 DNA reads TGTGCCAGCAACCCTCTCTCAAGCTCCTACAATGAGCAGTTCTTC.

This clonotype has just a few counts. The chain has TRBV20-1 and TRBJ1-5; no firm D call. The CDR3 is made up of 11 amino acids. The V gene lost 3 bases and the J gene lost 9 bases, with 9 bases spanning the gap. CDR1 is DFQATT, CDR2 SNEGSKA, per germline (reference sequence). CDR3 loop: CSASRQRPQHF. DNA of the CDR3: TGCAGTGCTAGCCGTCAGAGGCCCCAGCATTTT.

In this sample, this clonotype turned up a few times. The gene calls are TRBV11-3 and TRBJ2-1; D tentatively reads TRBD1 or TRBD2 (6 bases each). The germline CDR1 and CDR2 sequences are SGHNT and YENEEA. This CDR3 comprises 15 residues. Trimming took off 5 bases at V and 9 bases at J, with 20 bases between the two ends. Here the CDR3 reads CASSPGPSGGGEQFF. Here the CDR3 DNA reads TGTGCCAGCAGCCCCGGCCCATCCGGAGGGGGTGAGCAGTTCTTC.